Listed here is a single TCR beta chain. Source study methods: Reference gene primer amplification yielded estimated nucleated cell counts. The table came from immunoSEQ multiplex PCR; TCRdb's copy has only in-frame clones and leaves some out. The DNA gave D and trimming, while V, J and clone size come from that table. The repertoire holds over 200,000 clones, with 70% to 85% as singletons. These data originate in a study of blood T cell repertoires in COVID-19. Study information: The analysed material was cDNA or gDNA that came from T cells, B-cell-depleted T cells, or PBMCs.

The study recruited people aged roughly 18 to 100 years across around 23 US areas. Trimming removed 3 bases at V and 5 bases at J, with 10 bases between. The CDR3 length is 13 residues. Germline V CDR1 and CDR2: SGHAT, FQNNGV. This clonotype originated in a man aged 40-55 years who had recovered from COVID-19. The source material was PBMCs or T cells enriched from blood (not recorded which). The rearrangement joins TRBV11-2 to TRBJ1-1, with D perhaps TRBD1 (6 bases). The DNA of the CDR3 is TGTGCCAGCAGCTTCACCAGGGGAACTGAAGCTTTCTTT. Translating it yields CASSFTRGTEAFF.